Below are 7 T cell receptor beta chains sequenced from a single sample in a study of blood T cell repertoires in COVID-19. The data were produced by immunoSEQ multiplex PCR, yet TCRdb's version contains in-frame clones alone and is incomplete. The sample shows about 200,000 clones, around 85% of them seen only once. Sequencing was carried out using PBMCs or T cells enriched from blood (not recorded which). The source is a man in his forties who had recovered from COVID-19.

This sequence joins TRBV7-2 and TRBJ1-5; D unresolved. Germline V gene lookup returns CDR1 SGHTA and CDR2 FQGNSA. Deletions cut 1 base from V and 4 bases from J, with 5 bases between. The CDR3 covers 13 residues. CDR3 sequence (DNA): TGTGCCAGCAGCTTAGTCACTAATCAGCCCCAGCATTTT. It translates to CASSLVTNQPQHF.

The chain uses TRBV5-1 and TRBJ2-2; 7 bases are shared with TRBD2. Germline V lookup: CDR1 SGHRS, CDR2 YFSETQ. V dropped 4 bases and J dropped 4; count of bases not matched to a gene: 10. The CDR3 totals 16 residues. The CDR3 reads CASSHFAGDSTGELFF. For the CDR3, the DNA is TGCGCCAGCAGCCACTTCGCGGGAGATAGCACCGGGGAGCTGTTTTTT.

The chain employs TRBV4-1 and TRBJ2-2, with TRBD2 matching 15 bases. The CDR3 spans 18 residues. Germline V lookup: CDR1 MGHRA, CDR2 YSYEKL. Germline trimming cut 3 bases from V and 5 bases from J; bases unmatched to any gene: 7. The CDR3 DNA is TGCGCCAGCAGCCAGGTATCGGGACTAGCGGGAGGTACCGGGGAGCTGTTTTTT. Its protein product is CASSQVSGLAGGTGELFF.

This clone was detected once. The V gene is TRBV7-3, the J gene TRBJ1-1, with D perhaps TRBD1 (5 bases). Per germline, CDR1 SGHTA and CDR2 FQGTGA. CDR3 length: 13 amino acids. Deletions cut 4 bases from V and 4 bases from J, with 10 bases between. This chain's CDR3 is CASSSDRGTEAFF. The CDR3 DNA follows: TGTGCCAGCAGCTCGGATAGGGGCACTGAAGCTTTCTTT.

The rearrangement uses TRBV24-1 and TRBJ2-5; no clear D gene. The CDR3 is 12 residues long. V was pared by 3 bases and J by 4 bases, with 5 bases between. CDR1 and CDR2 (germline): KGHDR, SFDVKD. The DNA of the CDR3 is TGTGCCACCAGTGATCCCGGAGAGACCCAGTACTTC. It yields the protein CATSDPGETQYF.

This clone was found once. J is TRBJ2-2 and V is TRBV5-4, with TRBD2 identical over 15 bases. Germline V gives CDR1 SGHNT, CDR2 YYREEE (reference sequence). V dropped 4 bases and J dropped 6; count of bases not matched to a gene: 13. There are 19 residues in the CDR3. CDR3 region: CASSGGLAGGSLVPGELFF. The CDR3 bases are TGTGCCAGCAGCGGGGGACTAGCGGGAGGTTCTTTGGTTCCCGGGGAGCTGTTTTTT.

The chain recombines TRBV4-3 with TRBJ1-5; D uncertain. The CDR3 sequence is 15 residues long. Deletions cut 4 bases from V and 6 bases from J, with 16 bases between. CDR1 is LGHNA, CDR2 YSLEER, per germline. The DNA for the CDR3 is TGCGCCAGCAGCCGCGACTTTTCCCTGAGTCAGCCCCAGCATTTT. This gives the protein CASSRDFSLSQPQHF.